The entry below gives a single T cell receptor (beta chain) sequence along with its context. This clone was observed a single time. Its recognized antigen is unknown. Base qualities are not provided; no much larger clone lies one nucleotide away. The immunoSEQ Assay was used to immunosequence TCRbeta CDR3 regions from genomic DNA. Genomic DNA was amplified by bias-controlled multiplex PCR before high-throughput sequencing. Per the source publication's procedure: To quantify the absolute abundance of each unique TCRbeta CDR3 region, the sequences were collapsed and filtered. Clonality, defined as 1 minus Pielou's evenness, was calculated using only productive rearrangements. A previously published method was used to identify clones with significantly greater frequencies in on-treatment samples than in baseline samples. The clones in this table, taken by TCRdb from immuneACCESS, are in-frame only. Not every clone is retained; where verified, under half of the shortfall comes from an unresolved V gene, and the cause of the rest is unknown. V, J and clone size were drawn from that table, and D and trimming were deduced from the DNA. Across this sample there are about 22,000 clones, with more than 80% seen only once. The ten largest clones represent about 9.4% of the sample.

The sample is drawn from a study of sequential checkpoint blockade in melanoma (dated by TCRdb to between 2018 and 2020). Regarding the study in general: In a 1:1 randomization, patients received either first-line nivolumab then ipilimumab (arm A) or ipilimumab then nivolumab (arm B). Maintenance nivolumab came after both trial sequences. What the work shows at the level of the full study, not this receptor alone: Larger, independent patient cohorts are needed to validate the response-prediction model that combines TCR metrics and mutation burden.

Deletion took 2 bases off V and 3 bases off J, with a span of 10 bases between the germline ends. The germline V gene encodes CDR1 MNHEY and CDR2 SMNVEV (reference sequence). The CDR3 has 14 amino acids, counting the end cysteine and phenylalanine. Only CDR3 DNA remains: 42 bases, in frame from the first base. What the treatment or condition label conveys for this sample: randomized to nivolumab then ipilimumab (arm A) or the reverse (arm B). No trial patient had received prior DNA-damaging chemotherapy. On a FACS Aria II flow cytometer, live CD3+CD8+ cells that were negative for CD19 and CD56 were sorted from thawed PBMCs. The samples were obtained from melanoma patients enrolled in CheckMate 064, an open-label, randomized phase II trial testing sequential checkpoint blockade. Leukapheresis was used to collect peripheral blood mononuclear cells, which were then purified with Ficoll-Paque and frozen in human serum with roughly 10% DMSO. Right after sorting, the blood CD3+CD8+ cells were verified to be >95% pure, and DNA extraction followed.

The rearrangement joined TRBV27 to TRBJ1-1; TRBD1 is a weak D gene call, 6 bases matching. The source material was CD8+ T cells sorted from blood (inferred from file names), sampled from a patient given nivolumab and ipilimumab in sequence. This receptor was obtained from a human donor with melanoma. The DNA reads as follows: TGTGCCAGCAGTTTAGCGGGGGCCTACACTGAAGCTTTCTTT. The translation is CASSLAGAYTEAFF.